The sequence of this TCR beta chain was determined in a study of post-analysis software for immune sequencing data. Study summary: Several disease courses (relapsing-remitting, secondary progressive and progressive-relapsing) of multiple sclerosis were included. Study-wide points: Among multiple sclerosis patients, normalized Chao1 diversity was significantly below that of controls. Samples from one preparation batch, clustered by F measure, grouped strongly together. TRBV5-6, TRBV5-1 and TRBV20-1 belonged to a set of a handful of TRBV segments that were more frequent in patients than controls.

CDR3 length: 16 residues. Germline-derived CDR1 and CDR2 are SGHRS and YFSETQ. Prepared libraries of TCR beta cDNA carried unique molecular identifiers. Out of roughly 0.85 to 11 million T cells, about 500,000 cDNA molecules were generated. TCRdb called the PCR reads again in MiXCR, with one record for every CDR3 protein. Counted here are approximately 440,000 distinct CDR3 sequences, around 40% occurring once; the ten biggest clones make up about 12%. In regard to this clonotype: Antigen unknown. At one end the junction does not follow the germline gene, possibly because of a read error.

The sequencing input was blood. The chain links TRBV5-1 to TRBJ2-1, with 13 bases fitting TRBD2. The sequence came from a girl aged 10-17 years with multiple sclerosis. The chain's CDR3 is CASSLEGTSGDNELFF. In DNA form, the CDR3 reads TGCGCCAGCAGCTTGGAAGGGACTAGCGGGGACAATGAGCTGTTCTTC. Full variable domain (rest looked up from reference TRBV5-1 and TRBJ2-1): KAGVTQTPRYLIKTRGQQVTLSCSPISGHRSVSWYQQTPGQGLQFLFEYFSETQRNKGNFPGRFSGRQFSNSRSEMNVSTLELGDSALYLCASSLEGTSGDNELFFGPGTRLTVL.